These 15 T cell receptor beta chains were sequenced from one sample in a study of blood T cell repertoires in COVID-19. Assay used: immunoSEQ multiplex PCR; TCRdb lists only in-frame clones, some missing. The sample carries under 200,000 clones, approximately 84% recorded once. The sample was PBMCs or T cells enriched from blood (not recorded which). These receptor sequences come from a woman in her forties or fifties who had recovered from COVID-19.

This chain joins TRBV2 and TRBJ1-5; D is undetermined. CDR3 length equals 13 residues. Looked up from germline, CDR1 is SNHLY and CDR2 is FYNNEI. The germline V and J ends were trimmed by 4 bases and 4 bases, with 8 bases remaining between them. CDR3 loop: CASSARVNQPQHF. CDR3 nucleotide sequence: TGTGCCAGCAGTGCCCGGGTAAATCAGCCCCAGCATTTT.

About this clone: Other nucleotide sequences in the sample specify the same CDR3. The J gene is TRBJ2-1, the V gene TRBV9; D call uncertain. The V end lost 3 bases, the J end lost 5 bases, and 3 bases lay between the germline ends. Germline values: CDR1 SGDLS, CDR2 YYNGEE. The CDR3 spans 11 residues. The CDR3 coding sequence is TGTGCCAGCAGCGCCAACAATGAGCAGTTCTTC. It specifies CASSANNEQFF.

V is TRBV3-1 (or the pseudogene TRBV3-2) and J is TRBJ2-1; 8 bases agree with TRBD2. Germline CDR1 is LGHDT and CDR2 is YNNKEL (reference sequence). The CDR3 has 15 amino acids. V lost 6 bases and J lost 7; bases outside the gene matches: 11. The CDR3 reads CASRPLAGSMNEQFF. The CDR3 coding sequence is TGTGCCAGCAGGCCCCTAGCGGGTTCTATGAATGAGCAGTTCTTC.

V and J are TRBV5-4 and TRBJ1-4; 8 nucleotides line up with TRBD1. This CDR3 comprises 14 residues. Germline CDR1 and CDR2: SGHNT and YYREEE (reference sequence). Losses at the gene ends were 3 bases for V and 5 bases for J; bases not matched to a gene: 3. The DNA for the CDR3 is TGTGCCAGCAGCTCACAGGGGGGGAATGAAAAACTGTTTTTT. Its protein product is CASSSQGGNEKLFF.

The rearrangement uses TRBV7-6 and TRBJ1-2, with 8 bases identical to TRBD1. The CDR3 contains 20 residues. The V segment lost 0 bases and the J segment 7 bases; nucleotides outside the gene matches: 22. CDR1 and CDR2 (germline): SGHVS, FNYEAQ. The CDR3, as DNA: TGTGCCAGCAGCTTAGCGGCCCGCCTGGGTACGACAGGGGAAAAGGGTGGCTACACCTTC. Translated: CASSLAARLGTTGEKGGYTF.

This rearrangement joins TRBV5-1 to TRBJ2-6; 9 bases agree with TRBD1. CDR3 length equals 16 residues. The germline V gene has CDR1 SGHRS and CDR2 YFSETQ. V was pared by 4 bases and J by 4 bases, with 6 bases of the junction left unmatched. Here the CDR3 reads CASSRGQGRGANVLTF. The CDR3 coding sequence is TGCGCCAGCAGCAGGGGACAGGGCAGGGGGGCCAACGTCCTGACTTTC. The full variable domain, completed using reference TRBV5-1 and TRBJ2-6, is KAGVTQTPRYLIKTRGQQVTLSCSPISGHRSVSWYQQTPGQGLQFLFEYFSETQRNKGNFPGRFSGRQFSNSRSEMNVSTLELGDSALYLCASSRGQGRGANVLTFGAGSRLTVL.

This chain connects TRBV27 to TRBJ1-5; 8 bases line up with TRBD1. This CDR3 has 15 residues. With 6 bases clipped from V and 0 bases from J, the junction kept 4 bases outside the gene matches. Per the germline V gene, CDR1 is MNHEY and CDR2 is SMNVEV (reference sequence). The CDR3 region is CASRTGAYSNQPQHF. The CDR3 region has the DNA TGTGCCAGCAGGACAGGGGCCTATAGCAATCAGCCCCAGCATTTT.

The chain links TRBV2 to TRBJ2-2, with 13 bases lining up with TRBD2. Trimming took 6 bases from V and 6 from J; bases not matched to a gene: 7. This CDR3 contains 16 residues. CDR1 SNHLY and CDR2 FYNNEI come from the germline V gene. The CDR3 region is CASSAGLAGVAGELFF. In DNA, the CDR3 is TGTGCCAGCAGCGCCGGACTAGCGGGAGTGGCCGGGGAGCTGTTTTTT.

This clone was detected once. The CDR3 DNA follows: TGTGCCAGCAGCCTCACAGGGAATTCACCCCTCCACTTT. Its translation is CASSLTGNSPLHF. This rearrangement joins TRBV9 to TRBJ1-6, with D tentatively TRBD1 (6 bases). The V gene lost 4 bases and the J gene lost 7 bases, with 9 bases spanning the gap. CDR1 is SGDLS and CDR2 is YYNGEE in the germline V gene. This CDR3 region has 13 residues.

This clone was observed a single time. The genes are TRBV5-8 and TRBJ1-6; no definite D call. The CDR3 covers 17 residues. Trimming took off 4 bases at V and 0 bases at J, with 14 bases between the two ends. The germline V gene has CDR1 SGHTS and CDR2 YDEGEE. The CDR3 is CASSLPGSFSYNSPLHF. For the CDR3, the DNA is TGTGCCAGCAGCCTTCCCGGGAGTTTCTCCTATAATTCACCCCTCCACTTT.

V is TRBV6-6 and J is TRBJ2-1; 7 nucleotides line up with TRBD2. Germline V gene lookup returns CDR1 MNHNY and CDR2 SVGAGI (reference sequence). Trimming cost V 7 bases and J 0 bases; bases outside gene matches: 3. The CDR3 covers 14 residues. The chain's CDR3 is CASTSGGSYNEQFF. The CDR3 coding sequence is TGTGCCAGCACCTCGGGGGGCTCCTACAATGAGCAGTTCTTC.

The chain joins TRBV6-6 to TRBJ1-6; 8 bases are shared with TRBD1. V dropped 4 bases and J dropped 9; count of bases not matched to a gene: 8. The CDR3 spans 15 residues. Germline assignment: CDR1 MNHNY and CDR2 SVGAGI (reference sequence). CDR3 region: CASSSQTGGGSPLHF. Here the CDR3 DNA reads TGTGCCAGCAGTTCCCAAACAGGGGGTGGTTCACCCCTCCACTTT.

The chain recombines TRBV18 with TRBJ2-2, with TRBD2 as a possible D gene (5 bases). V lost 4 bases and J 1 base, leaving 7 bases between the germline ends. Germline values: CDR1 KGHSH, CDR2 LQKENI. The CDR3 is made up of 14 amino acids. As DNA, the CDR3 is TGTGCCAGCTCACTGGACTTGAACACCGGGGAGCTGTTTTTT. Residues: CASSLDLNTGELFF. The whole variable domain, filled in from reference TRBV18 and TRBJ2-2, reads NAGVMQNPRHLVRRRGQEARLRCSPMKGHSHVYWYRQLPEEGLKFMVYLQKENIIDESGMPKERFSAEFPKEGPSILRIQQVVRGDSAAYFCASSLDLNTGELFFGEGSRLTVL.

The chain links TRBV2 to TRBJ2-7; D perhaps matches TRBD2 (6 bases). The germline gives CDR1 SNHLY, CDR2 FYNNEI. The CDR3 loop spans 14 amino acids. V lost 5 bases, J lost 0 bases, and 11 bases lay in between. Here the CDR3 reads CASSTGTVSYEQYF. The CDR3 coding sequence is TGTGCCAGCAGTACCGGGACTGTCTCCTACGAGCAGTACTTC.

The rearrangement uses TRBV11-2 and TRBJ2-3; 8 nucleotides align to TRBD1. Germline trimming cut 5 bases from V and 2 bases from J; bases unmatched to any gene: 6. Germline V gene sequence: CDR1 SGHAT, CDR2 FQNNGV. The CDR3 spans 15 residues. CDR3 protein: CASSRTGRATDTQYF. The CDR3 nucleotides are TGTGCCAGCAGCCGGACAGGGCGAGCCACAGATACGCAGTATTTT.